The rows below give T cell receptor beta chains drawn from one sample of a study of CD8 T cells in ankylosing spondylitis. TCRdb reprocessed the 5' RACE reads with MiXCR, giving one entry per CDR3 protein. The sample comprises about 39,000 distinct CDR3 sequences, less than 4% of which are singletons, and about 3% rests with the top ten. Input material: blood, either unsorted or a sorted T cell fraction (not recorded which). These TCRs come from a male donor with ankylosing spondylitis or in good health (not recorded which). The CDR3 runs from the conserved cysteine through the conserved F or W. The D gene is left open where the match is weak. Rows give clone size only sometimes, using once, few, many, or a class for an expanded clone.

J,V,length,size,D,CDR3,DNA
TRBJ2-2,TRBV9,15,many,NA,CASSVATGFTGELFF,TGTGCCAGCAGCGTAGCTACAGGGTTCACCGGGGAGCTGTTTTTT
TRBJ1-2,TRBV9,15,many,NA,CASSVEARGIGGYTF,TGTGCCAGCAGCGTAGAGGCCAGGGGAATAGGTGGCTACACCTTC
TRBJ2-1,TRBV9,17,few,TRBD1,CASSASLWGQGGNEQFF,TGTGCCAGCAGCGCATCTCTCTGGGGACAGGGAGGCAATGAGCAGTTCTTC
TRBJ2-1,TRBV9,12,many,NA,CASSGGGNEQFF,TGTGCCAGCAGCGGAGGGGGCAATGAGCAGTTCTTC
TRBJ2-1,TRBV9,14,many,NA,CASSPYTQGYEQFF,TGTGCCAGCAGCCCATACACACAGGGCTATGAGCAGTTCTTC
TRBJ2-2,TRBV23-1,17,many,NA,CASSRPPPGAGTGELFF,TGCGCCAGCAGTCGCCCACCCCCGGGGGCAGGGACCGGGGAGCTGTTTTTT
TRBJ2-1,TRBV9,15,many,TRBD2,CASSVESGSTYEQFF,TGTGCCAGCAGCGTAGAGAGCGGGAGTACGTATGAGCAGTTCTTC
TRBJ2-2,TRBV5-1,17,few,TRBD1,CASSQIPGQGNTGELFF,TGCGCCAGCAGCCAGATCCCCGGACAGGGGAACACCGGGGAGCTGTTTTTT
TRBJ2-1,TRBV9,15,many,TRBD1,CASSRDRGQYNEQFF,TGTGCCAGCAGCCGAGACAGGGGGCAGTACAATGAGCAGTTCTTC
TRBJ1-6,TRBV9,16,NA,TRBD1,CASSVAGTESNSPLHF,TGTGCCAGCAGCGTAGCTGGGACAGAAAGTAATTCACCCCTCCACTTT
TRBJ1-2,TRBV9,13,many,NA,CASSTDTHYGYTF,TGTGCCAGCAGTACGGATACGCATTATGGCTACACCTTC
TRBJ2-3,TRBV9,14,many,NA,CASSPRQYTDTQYF,TGTGCCAGCAGCCCTCGACAGTACACAGATACGCAGTATTTT
TRBJ1-1,TRBV23-1,16,many,TRBD1,CASGPTGLCSRTEAFF,TGCGCCAGCGGACCGACAGGGTTATGTTCTAGGACTGAAGCTTTCTTT
TRBJ1-1,TRBV9,15,many,NA,CASSVEGRVNTEAFF,TGTGCCAGCAGCGTAGAGGGCAGGGTGAACACTGAAGCTTTCTTT
TRBJ2-2,TRBV6-1,15,many,TRBD1,CASSDEGTGTGELFF,TGTGCCAGCAGTGATGAAGGGACAGGGACCGGGGAGCTGTTTTTT
TRBJ2-2,TRBV9,17,many,NA,CASSAPAGQLFPGELFF,TGTGCCAGCAGCGCCCCCGCGGGACAGCTTTTCCCCGGGGAGCTGTTTTTT
TRBJ2-2,TRBV9,16,NA,TRBD2,CASSVVASGATGELFF,TGTGCCAGCAGCGTAGTCGCTAGCGGGGCGACCGGGGAGCTGTTTTTT
TRBJ2-1,TRBV9,16,many,NA,CASSPISASSYNEQFF,TGTGCCAGCAGCCCCATAAGCGCAAGCTCCTACAATGAGCAGTTCTTC